Only a few counts were recorded for the clone carrying this TCR beta chain. Its cognate antigen is unknown. Repeated repertoire sampling spanned the course of chemoradiotherapy. This record comes from a study of chemoradiotherapy in HPV16-positive cancers. Background on the study: Candidate HPV-specific T-cell clones and common TCR motifs came from functional assays in a couple of HPV16-positive patients.

V was clipped by 5 bases and J by 9 bases, with 16 bases between them. This CDR3 region has 14 residues. Germline CDR1 SEHNR, CDR2 FQNEAQ (reference sequence). This table comes from immunoSEQ multiplex PCR, and its TCRdb copy is limited to in-frame clones, with some not included. This table holds 5,000 or so clones, roughly 80% found once. Points from the study as a whole: HPV-responsive T-cell expansion during chemoradiotherapy was linked to improved recurrence-free survival in HPV16-positive patients. During treatment, candidate HPV-specific clones and E7-related motifs expanded in tumor.

The sample was tumor tissue, taken from a patient who underwent chemoradiotherapy. The genes are TRBV7-9 and TRBJ1-4, with D possibly being TRBD1 (5 bases). The sequence was obtained from a human donor with HPV-associated anogenital cancer. CDR3 coding DNA: TGTGCCAGCAGCAAGGGGCAGGCAGAGAAAAAACTGTTTTTT. This gives the protein CASSKGQAEKKLFF.